This passage covers 17 T cell receptor beta chains from one sample sequenced in a study of beta chain features in type 1 diabetes. Points from the study as a whole: People with Type 1 diabetes carried modestly yet significantly shorter TCRB CDR3s in all four CD4+ subsets.

For these TCRs, the target antigens are not known. The isolated RNA, all of it, was reverse transcribed, so expressed TCRB transcripts were what got sequenced. Assay: immunoSEQ multiplex PCR; the TCRdb copy retains only in-frame clones and omits some. The sample lists about 700,000 clones; 10% to 15% were seen once. The sample taken for sequencing was naive CD4+ T cells from blood. The origin of the receptors is a man aged 18 to 29 with type 1 diabetes.

This clone was counted only a few times. The V gene is TRBV11-1, the J gene TRBJ2-7; D is possibly TRBD2 (6 bases). This CDR3 is built from 14 residues. V shed 5 bases and J shed 2 bases, with 13 bases lying between them. Per germline, CDR1 SGHAT and CDR2 FQDESV (reference sequence). DNA for the CDR3: TGTGCCAGCAGCCCAATGGGGGGACCCTACGAGCAGTACTTC. Protein: CASSPMGGPYEQYF.

The chain has TRBV15 and TRBJ2-3; D perhaps matches TRBD1 (5 bases). This CDR3 spans 16 amino acids. V gave up 0 bases and J gave up 1 base, with 11 bases separating them. CDR1 and CDR2 (germline): LNHNV, YYDKDF (reference sequence). CDR3: CATSRDGRGGTDTQYF. The CDR3 DNA sequence: TGTGCCACCAGCAGAGATGGAAGGGGTGGCACAGATACGCAGTATTTT.

This sequence joins TRBV30 and TRBJ1-4, with a possible D match to TRBD1 (6 bases). Germline loops: CDR1 GTSNPN, CDR2 SVGIG (reference sequence). V dropped 4 bases and J dropped 3 bases, with 15 bases sitting between them. The CDR3 is made up of 15 amino acids. The CDR3, as DNA: TGTGCCTGGAATCGTGCGGGGGCAGCTAATGAAAAACTGTTTTTT. It codes for CAWNRAGAANEKLFF.

This clone has just a few counts. The chain recombines TRBV2 with TRBJ1-2, with 7 bases matching TRBD1. This CDR3 has 14 residues. Germline V gene data show CDR1 as SNHLY and CDR2 as FYNNEI. V dropped 3 bases and J dropped 2; count of bases not matched to a gene: 3. CDR3: CASSDPGQNYGYTF. In DNA, the CDR3 is TGTGCCAGCAGTGACCCGGGACAGAACTATGGCTACACCTTC.

The V gene is TRBV18, the J gene TRBJ2-7, with D tentatively TRBD1 (6 bases). Trimming pared 6 bases from V and 3 bases from J, leaving 18 bases between. The CDR3 runs 15 residues. In germline, CDR1 is KGHSH, CDR2 LQKENI. The DNA of the CDR3 is TGTGCCAGCTCCCGAACATCAGGGGTTCTCTACGAGCAGTACTTC. It codes for CASSRTSGVLYEQYF.

As concerns this clone: The same CDR3 arises from other DNA sequences in this sample as well. This sequence joins TRBV20-1 and TRBJ2-5; D not resolved. CDR1 and CDR2 from the germline V gene are DFQATT and SNEGSKA (reference sequence). Trimming pared 1 base from V and 4 bases from J, leaving 4 bases between. This CDR3 contains 11 residues. CDR3 bases: TGCAGTGCTAGAGGGGTAGAGACCCAGTACTTC. This translates into CSARGVETQYF.

This clone has a handful of counts. This chain uses TRBV29-1 with TRBJ1-1; D is undetermined. Trimming removed 4 bases from V and 4 bases from J, with 4 bases in between. The CDR3 sequence is 10 residues long. Germline V lookup: CDR1 SQVTM, CDR2 ANQGSEA. The CDR3 protein is CSVARTEAFF. CDR3 DNA sequence: TGCAGCGTTGCCCGCACTGAAGCTTTCTTT.

V is TRBV7-2 and J is TRBJ2-3; unclear D gene. Trimming stripped 3 bases from V and 3 bases from J, with 7 bases between. CDR1 and CDR2 (germline): SGHTA, FQGNSA. The CDR3 consists of 13 residues. The CDR3 protein is CASSFAETDTQYF. As DNA, the CDR3 is TGTGCCAGCAGCTTTGCAGAGACAGATACGCAGTATTTT.

V usage is TRBV9 and J usage is TRBJ1-2, with 7 bases matching TRBD1. The CDR3 length is 14 residues. Germline trimming cut 0 bases from V and 5 bases from J; bases unmatched to any gene: 4. Germline-derived CDR1 and CDR2 are SGDLS and YYNGEE. This CDR3 is CASSVGTGEYGYTF. CDR3 bases: TGTGCCAGCAGCGTAGGGACAGGAGAATATGGCTACACCTTC.

This sequence joins TRBV5-4 and TRBJ1-6; the D is unclear. Germline V gives CDR1 SGHNT, CDR2 YYREEE (reference sequence). V lost 2 bases and J 3 bases, leaving 6 bases between the germline ends. The CDR3 has 14 amino acids. CDR3 residues: CASSLQSYNSPLHF. For the CDR3, the DNA is TGTGCCAGCAGCTTACAGAGCTATAATTCACCCCTCCACTTT.

The V call is TRBV5-1, the J call TRBJ2-3, with 7 bases fitting TRBD2. CDR3 size: 17 residues. Germline CDR1 SGHRS, CDR2 YFSETQ. V was pared by 0 bases and J by 5 bases, with 12 bases of the junction left unmatched. The DNA of the CDR3 is TGCGCCAGCAGCTTGGCAGACCGGGAGGACCTCGGAGATACGCAGTATTTT. This sequence encodes CASSLADREDLGDTQYF.

This sequence joins TRBV2 and TRBJ2-3; the match to TRBD1 covers 8 bases. Germline lookup yields CDR1 SNHLY and CDR2 FYNNEI. CDR3 length equals 13 residues. Losses at the gene ends were 9 bases for V and 5 bases for J; bases not matched to a gene: 7. The CDR3 DNA reads TGTGCCAGAGAGGACAGGGTAGGAGATACGCAGTATTTT. The encoded protein is CAREDRVGDTQYF.

The V and J genes are TRBV10-3 and TRBJ2-7; D gene unclear. V dropped 10 bases and J dropped 6 bases, with 19 bases sitting between them. Per the germline V gene, CDR1 is ENHRY and CDR2 is SYGVKD. This CDR3 is 13 amino acids long. The CDR3 region has the DNA TGTGCCACAAACTGGGGTCTTGGTGGCGAGCAGTACTTC. Its translation is CATNWGLGGEQYF.

This clone was detected only a few times. Different DNA sequences within this sample yield the same CDR3. The genes are TRBV6-5 and TRBJ2-7; D is perhaps TRBD1 or TRBD2 (5 bases each). Germline V lookup: CDR1 MNHEY, CDR2 SVGAGI. This CDR3 spans 12 amino acids. Trimming removed 5 bases from V and 5 bases from J, with 10 bases in between. The CDR3 DNA is TGTGCCAGCAGTCCGGGGCGGGACGAGCAGTACTTC. Its protein is CASSPGRDEQYF.

In its sample, this clone was seen a few times. The chain couples TRBV2 to TRBJ1-5; weak D call: TRBD1 (6 bases). V was trimmed by 5 bases and J by 2 bases, leaving 13 bases between them. This CDR3 is built from 15 residues. Germline V gene lookup returns CDR1 SNHLY and CDR2 FYNNEI. In DNA, the CDR3 is TGTGCCAGCAGTCCGCAGGGGATGGGCAATCAGCCCCAGCATTTT. This sequence encodes CASSPQGMGNQPQHF.

A remark on this clone: The same CDR3 also results from other DNA sequences found in this sample. The V gene is TRBV7-8, the J gene TRBJ2-7; D is ambiguous. Trimming pared 6 bases from V and 0 bases from J, leaving 9 bases between. CDR1 and CDR2 (germline): SGHVS, FQNEAQ. This CDR3 spans 13 amino acids. The CDR3 nucleotides read TGTGCCAGCAGAGCGCCCTCCTCCTACGAGCAGTACTTC. It encodes CASRAPSSYEQYF.

This clone showed up just a few times. The chain has TRBV30 and TRBJ2-7; D remains unclear. V shed 0 bases and J shed 2 bases, with 11 bases lying between them. The length of the CDR3 is 14 residues. Germline-derived CDR1 and CDR2 are GTSNPN and SVGIG (reference sequence). The CDR3 nucleotides are TGTGCCTGGAGTGTAGTCGGAGAACCCTACGAGCAGTACTTC. Residues: CAWSVVGEPYEQYF.